This passage covers 7 T cell receptor beta chains from one sample sequenced in a study of CD8+ T cells in alopecia areata. Reverse transcription of extracted RNA yielded cDNA, which provided the sequencing template. This table comes from immunoSEQ multiplex PCR, and its TCRdb copy is limited to in-frame clones, with some not included. This table holds 150,000 to 200,000 clones, roughly 66% found once. Source: CD8+ T cells sorted from blood, taken at week 0. The receptors shown here come from a human donor with alopecia areata.

This clone was detected many times. The CDR3 DNA is TGTGCCAGCAGCCCTCGGCCCTCAGGGGGTGTCACAGATACGCAGTATTTT. It is translated as CASSPRPSGGVTDTQYF. The rearrangement joins TRBV7-8 to TRBJ2-3; 7 bases match TRBD1. CDR3 size: 17 residues. Germline V gene lookup returns CDR1 SGHVS and CDR2 FQNEAQ. The ends lost 5 bases at V and 2 bases at J; junction bases unmatched: 13.

This sequence joins TRBV6-7 and TRBJ1-5; maybe TRBD1 (6 bases). TRBV6-7 is flagged as an ORF with uncertain function. The CDR3 has 15 residues. V lost 0 bases and J lost 4, with 10 bases in between. CDR3 sequence: CASSYSRGLNQPQHF. The CDR3 region has the DNA TGTGCCAGCAGTTACTCGAGGGGGTTGAATCAGCCCCAGCATTTT.

V usage is TRBV29-1 and J usage is TRBJ2-1; weak D call: TRBD2 (6 bases). Looked up from germline, CDR1 is SQVTM and CDR2 is ANQGSEA. This CDR3 has 15 amino acids. V was cut by 3 bases and J by 0 bases, with 12 bases left in between. The CDR3 loop is CSVEGGVSSYNEQFF. CDR3 DNA sequence: TGCAGCGTTGAGGGCGGGGTTAGCTCCTACAATGAGCAGTTCTTC.

V and J are TRBV9 and TRBJ2-1, with D unresolved. There are 13 residues in the CDR3. In germline, CDR1 is SGDLS, CDR2 YYNGEE. The V end lost 2 bases, the J end lost 12 bases, and 15 bases lay between the germline ends. The CDR3 nucleotides read TGTGCCAGCAGCGTCCCAGTCGGCAACGGGCAGTTCTTC. This gives the protein CASSVPVGNGQFF.

The chain uses TRBV2 and TRBJ2-7; D is perhaps TRBD1 (5 bases). CDR1 is SNHLY and CDR2 is FYNNEI in the germline V gene. The CDR3 has 15 residues. Trimming cost V 5 bases and J 6 bases, with 20 bases left between them. The CDR3, as DNA: TGTGCCAGCAGTCAAACCCCGCAGGGTGCCACCGAGCAGTACTTC. As protein: CASSQTPQGATEQYF. Full variable domain (missing parts from reference TRBV2 and TRBJ2-7): EPEVTQTPSHQVTQMGQEVILRCVPISNHLYFYWYRQILGQKVEFLVSFYNNEISEKSEIFDDQFSVERPDGSNFTLKIRSTKLEDSAMYFCASSQTPQGATEQYFGPGTRLTVT.

The chain joins TRBV25-1 to TRBJ1-2; 9 bases are shared with TRBD1. Losses at the gene ends were 8 bases for V and 5 bases for J; bases not matched to a gene: 6. This CDR3 has 13 residues. Germline CDR1 MGHDK, CDR2 SYGVNS. The CDR3 sequence is CASATGTGYGYTF. In nucleotides, the CDR3 is TGTGCCAGCGCAACCGGGACAGGGTATGGCTACACCTTC.

With respect to this clone: Additional DNA sequences in this sample encode the identical CDR3. The V call is TRBV29-1, the J call TRBJ2-3; no firm D call. Germline CDR1 reads SQVTM; CDR2 reads ANQGSEA. Trimming cost V 4 bases and J 4 bases, with 3 bases left between them. CDR3 length equals 10 residues. The CDR3 region is CSVVADTQYF. The CDR3 DNA reads TGCAGCGTTGTGGCAGATACGCAGTATTTT.